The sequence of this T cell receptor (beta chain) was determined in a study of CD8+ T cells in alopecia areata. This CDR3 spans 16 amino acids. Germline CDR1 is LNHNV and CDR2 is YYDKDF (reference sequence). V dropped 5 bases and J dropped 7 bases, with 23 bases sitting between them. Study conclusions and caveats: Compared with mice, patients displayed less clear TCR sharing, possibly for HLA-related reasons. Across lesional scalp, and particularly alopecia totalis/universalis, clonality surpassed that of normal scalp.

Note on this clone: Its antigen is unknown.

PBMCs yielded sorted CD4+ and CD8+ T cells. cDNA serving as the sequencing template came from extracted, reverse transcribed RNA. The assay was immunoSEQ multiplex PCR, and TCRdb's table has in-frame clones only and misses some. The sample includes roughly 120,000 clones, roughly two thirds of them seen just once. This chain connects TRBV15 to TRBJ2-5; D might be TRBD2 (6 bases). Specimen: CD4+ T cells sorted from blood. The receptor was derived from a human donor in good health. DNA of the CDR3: TGTGCCACCAGCCGAGGTAGCGGCCACCCCCCCAGGACCCAGTACTTC. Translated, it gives CATSRGSGHPPRTQYF.